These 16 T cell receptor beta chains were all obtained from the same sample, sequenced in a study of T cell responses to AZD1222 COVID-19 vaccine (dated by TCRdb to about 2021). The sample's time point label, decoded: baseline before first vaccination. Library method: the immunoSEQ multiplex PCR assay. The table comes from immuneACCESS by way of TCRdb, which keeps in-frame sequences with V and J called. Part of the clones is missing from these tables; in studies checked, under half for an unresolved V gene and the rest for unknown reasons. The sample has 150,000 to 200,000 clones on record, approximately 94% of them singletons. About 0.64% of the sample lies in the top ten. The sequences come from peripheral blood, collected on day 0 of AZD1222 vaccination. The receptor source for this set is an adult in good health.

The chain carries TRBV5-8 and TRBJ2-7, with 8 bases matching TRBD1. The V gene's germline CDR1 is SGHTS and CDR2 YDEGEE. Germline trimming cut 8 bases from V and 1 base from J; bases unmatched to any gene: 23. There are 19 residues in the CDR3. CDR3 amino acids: CASGRPPENRGYRSYEQYF. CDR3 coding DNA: TGTGCCAGTGGCCGACCTCCAGAAAACAGGGGGTATCGATCCTACGAGCAGTACTTC.

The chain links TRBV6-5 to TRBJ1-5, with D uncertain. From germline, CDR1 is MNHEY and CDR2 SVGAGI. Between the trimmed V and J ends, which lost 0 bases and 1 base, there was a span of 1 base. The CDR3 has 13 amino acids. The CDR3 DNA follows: TGTGCCAGCAGTTACTCGAGCAATCAGCCCCAGCATTTT. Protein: CASSYSSNQPQHF.

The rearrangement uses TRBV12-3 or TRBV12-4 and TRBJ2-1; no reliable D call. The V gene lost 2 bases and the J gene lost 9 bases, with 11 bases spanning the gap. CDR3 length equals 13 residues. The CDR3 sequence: CASSLSSNPEQFF. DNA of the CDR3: TGTGCCAGCAGTTTATCGAGTAATCCTGAGCAGTTCTTC.

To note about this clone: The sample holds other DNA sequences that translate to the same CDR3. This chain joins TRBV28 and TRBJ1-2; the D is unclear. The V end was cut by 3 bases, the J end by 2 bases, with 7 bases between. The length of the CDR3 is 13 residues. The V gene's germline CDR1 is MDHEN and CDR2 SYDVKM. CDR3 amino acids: CASSLRTNYGYTF. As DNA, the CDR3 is TGTGCCAGCAGTTTGAGGACGAACTATGGCTACACCTTC.

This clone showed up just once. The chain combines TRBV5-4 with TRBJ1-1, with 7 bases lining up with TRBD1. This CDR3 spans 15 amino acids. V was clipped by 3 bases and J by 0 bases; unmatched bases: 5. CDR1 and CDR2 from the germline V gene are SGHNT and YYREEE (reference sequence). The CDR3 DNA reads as TGTGCCAGCAGCTCTCGGACAGGATTGAACACTGAAGCTTTCTTT. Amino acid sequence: CASSSRTGLNTEAFF.

The DNA for the CDR3 is TGTGCCAGCAGTTTATTACACAGTACGAACACCGGGGAGCTGTTTTTT. Translation: CASSLLHSTNTGELFF. The chain links TRBV27 to TRBJ2-2; D remains ambiguous. V was cut by 1 base and J by 0 bases, with 9 bases left in between. The CDR3 contains 16 residues. Per the germline V gene, CDR1 is MNHEY and CDR2 is SMNVEV (reference sequence).

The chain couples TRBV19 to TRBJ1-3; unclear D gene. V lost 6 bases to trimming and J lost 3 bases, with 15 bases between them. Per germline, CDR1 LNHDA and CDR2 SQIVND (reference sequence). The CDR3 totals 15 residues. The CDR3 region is CASSPLPASGNTIYF. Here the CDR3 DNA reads TGTGCCAGTAGCCCCCTCCCCGCGAGTGGAAACACCATATATTTT.

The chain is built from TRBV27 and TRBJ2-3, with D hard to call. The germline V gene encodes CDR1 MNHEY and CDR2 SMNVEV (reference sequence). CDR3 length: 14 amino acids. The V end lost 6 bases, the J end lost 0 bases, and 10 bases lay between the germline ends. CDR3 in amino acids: CASSRTLSTDTQYF. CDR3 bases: TGTGCCAGCAGCCGGACCCTAAGCACAGATACGCAGTATTTT.

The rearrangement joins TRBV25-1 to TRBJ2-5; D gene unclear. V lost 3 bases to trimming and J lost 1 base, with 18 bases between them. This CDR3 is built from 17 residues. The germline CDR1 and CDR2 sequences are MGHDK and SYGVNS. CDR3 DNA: TGTGCCAGCAGTGATGTGATGCATGGCAGTTCCCAAGAGACCCAGTACTTC. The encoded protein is CASSDVMHGSSQETQYF.

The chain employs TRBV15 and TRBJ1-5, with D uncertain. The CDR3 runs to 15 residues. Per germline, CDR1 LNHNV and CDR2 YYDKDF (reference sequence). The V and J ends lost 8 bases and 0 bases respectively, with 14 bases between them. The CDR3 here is CATSAEGYSNQPQHF. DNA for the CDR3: TGTGCCACCTCCGCCGAAGGCTATAGCAATCAGCCCCAGCATTTT.

This CDR3 reads CASSVSPSFIEPQHF. The CDR3 coding sequence is TGTGCCAGCAGCGTCTCCCCTTCCTTTATCGAGCCCCAGCATTTT. The chain couples TRBV9 to TRBJ1-5; D remains unclear. The CDR3 extends over 15 amino acids. V was trimmed by 2 bases and J by 8 bases, leaving 17 bases between them. Germline V gives CDR1 SGDLS, CDR2 YYNGEE.

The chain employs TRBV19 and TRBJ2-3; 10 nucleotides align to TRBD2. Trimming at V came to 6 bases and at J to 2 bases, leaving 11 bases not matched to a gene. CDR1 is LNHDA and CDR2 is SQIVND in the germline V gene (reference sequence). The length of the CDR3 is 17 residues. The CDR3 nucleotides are TGTGCCAGTAGCCTGGAGCTAGCGGGAGTACTCACAGATACGCAGTATTTT. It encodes CASSLELAGVLTDTQYF.

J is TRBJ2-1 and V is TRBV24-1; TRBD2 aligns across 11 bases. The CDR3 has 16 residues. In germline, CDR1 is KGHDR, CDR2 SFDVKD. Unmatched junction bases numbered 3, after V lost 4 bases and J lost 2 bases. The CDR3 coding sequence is TGTGCCACCAGTGAGTATAGCGGGAGGGCCTACAATGAGCAGTTCTTC. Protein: CATSEYSGRAYNEQFF.

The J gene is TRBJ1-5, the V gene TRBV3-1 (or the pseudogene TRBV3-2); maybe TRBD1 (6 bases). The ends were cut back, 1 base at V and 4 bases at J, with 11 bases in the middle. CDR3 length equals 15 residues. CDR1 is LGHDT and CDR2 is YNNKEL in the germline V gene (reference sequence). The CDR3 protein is CASSQVIGGNQPQHF. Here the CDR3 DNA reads TGTGCCAGCAGCCAAGTCATAGGGGGTAATCAGCCCCAGCATTTT.

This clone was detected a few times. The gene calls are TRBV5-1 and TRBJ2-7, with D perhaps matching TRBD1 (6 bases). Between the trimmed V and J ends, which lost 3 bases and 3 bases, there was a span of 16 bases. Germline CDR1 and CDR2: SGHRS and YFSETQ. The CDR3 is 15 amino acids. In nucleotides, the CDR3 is TGCGCCAGCAGCTGGACACAGGGTAGGGGCTACGAGCAGTACTTC. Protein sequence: CASSWTQGRGYEQYF.

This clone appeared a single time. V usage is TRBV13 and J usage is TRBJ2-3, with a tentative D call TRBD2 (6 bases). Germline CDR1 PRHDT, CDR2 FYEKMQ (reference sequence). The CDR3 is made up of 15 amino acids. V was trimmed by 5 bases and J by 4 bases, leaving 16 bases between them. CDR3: CASSHQILASDTQYF. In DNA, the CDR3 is TGTGCCAGCAGCCATCAAATCCTAGCGTCAGATACGCAGTATTTT.